This TCR beta chain was profiled in a study of cytomegalovirus exposure and HLA in healthy donors (dated by TCRdb to about 2017). Background on the whole study: In an earlier analysis of some 610 of the donors, 276 Gb of sequence data and about 110 million unique TCR beta sequences from roughly 180 million T cells were reported. Typing coverage varied by locus: roughly 629-640 donors for A, B, C, DRB1 and DQB1; 500 to 550 for DQA1; some 610 for DPA1; approximately 470 for DPB1. HLA typing included class I and class II loci at four-digit resolution. Among 398 genotyped donors of the cohort, an average of about 240,000 unique TCR beta nucleotide sequences were sequenced per donor, around 20% of them non-productive. An early release covering roughly 580 HLA-typed donors comprised roughly 300 gigabases of sequencing data and tens of millions of unique TCR sequences. In a later genetic analysis, genome-wide SNP genotypes for about three fifths of the 666 donors were used, and that subset was treated as a discovery cohort. An earlier analysis of 587 of the donors used high-throughput TCR beta sequencing to judge whether each TCR beta V gene segment behaved as functional or pseudogenic. The aim of the study was to test whether cataloging public T cell receptors could identify signatures of past pathogen exposure. Of the roughly 410 genotyped donors, 70% to 90% were placed in the genetic ancestry cluster associated with self-reported Caucasian donors. Because of strong linkage in the cohort, roughly 5 DR-DQ haplotypes were treated as single units for association and clustering. To predict cytomegalovirus infection status, the study combined high-throughput TCR immunosequencing, statistical association of individual TCRs with disease status, and machine learning. Every discovery cohort repertoire had been produced on one sequencing platform. A separate validation cohort of approximately 120 different subjects was used in addition to the 666-subject first cohort. The later analysis used no new phenotypic data to find candidate immune exposures, relying instead on TCR beta sequences and their occurrence across donors. In a later analysis, previously published TCR beta repertoires from 500 to 750 donors were re-analyzed and high-resolution HLA genotyping was added so that TCR occurrence patterns could be studied. Using immunosequencing, the study profiled T cell repertoires from fewer than 700 subjects and related those repertoires to cytomegalovirus serostatus. Donor age, sex, ethnicity and CMV serostatus were collected together with the repertoire data.

Remarks on this clone: Its antigen is not yet known. No base qualities exist here, and no much larger clone lies one base off it.

To prepare the library, the immunoSEQ multiplex PCR assay was applied. The multiplex PCR relied on a mix of 60 forward primers for TCR Vbeta segments and 13 reverse primers for TCR Jbeta segments. A multiplex PCR assay on genomic DNA amplified the CDR3 region of rearranged TCR beta genes. Amplified TCR beta libraries were sequenced as 87-base-pair reads on the Illumina HiSeq System. The source study handled its data this way. In a later analysis, some 80 million unique TCR beta chains were counted across the 500 to 850 repertoires, and roughly 11 million of these chains were shared by at least two donors. Raw reads were error-corrected and collapsed into unique sequences by a nearest-neighbor algorithm in which closely related sequences were merged to remove PCR and sequencing errors. V, D and J gene segments were assigned by aligning CDR3 sequences to IMGT reference sequences. For a sequence to be retained, at least a six-nucleotide match to both a V gene segment and a J gene segment was required. Rearrangements were called productive when the CDR3 lacked stop codons and stayed in frame with V and J; all others were non-productive. CDR3 was defined according to IMGT convention as the region running from the second conserved V-encoded cysteine to the conserved J-encoded phenylalanine. Sequences without an unambiguous match to a single V gene segment were excluded from the earlier analysis of over 500 of the donors. In an earlier analysis of a few hundred of the donors, V segments were called functional above 56.7% productive rearrangements and were called segregating when the between-donor standard deviation exceeded 5%. A statistical classification framework was built for diagnosing cytomegalovirus status from the catalog of TCR beta chain sequences. A later analysis assigned V and J genes by comparing TCR nucleotide sequences with IMGT/GENE-DB human TR gene sequences. A later analysis assigned CDR3 sequences and most-parsimonious VDJ recombination scenarios with the TCRdist pipeline. A later analysis defined each TCR beta chain by its CDR3 amino acid sequence plus V-gene family, and excluded reads lacking a unique V-gene family. A later analysis removed 500 to 650 highly shared, low-generation-probability nucleotide sequences to deal with suspected cross-contamination and a sequencing artifact. For each public chain, a later analysis derived a clonal expansion index from normalized ranks of inferred template counts within each repertoire. In a later analysis, generation probabilities were computed with a VDJ recombination model fitted to out-of-frame rearrangements, and the resulting probabilities were checked against IGoR. In a later analysis, TCR-TCR, TCR-HLA and TCR-CMV co-occurrence was scored with hypergeometric tests, and a repertoire-size bias correction was applied to TCR pairs. In a later analysis, false discovery rates were estimated by permuting HLA or CMV assignments 20 times. In a later analysis, co-occurring TCRs were grouped using DBSCAN, with TCRdist sequence similarity added in when clustering inside HLA-allele-positive subsets. Repertoires with fewer than 30,000 or more than 120,000 public chains were left out of co-occurrence clustering, as were about five repertoires with anomalous nucleotide sharing. This is the immuneACCESS table as TCRdb keeps it, with only in-frame sequences that have V and J called. A part of the clones is gone; compared with another copy, unresolved V genes explain less than half, and the rest is unexplained. V and J calls and clone size are as listed in that table; D and trimming were resolved from the DNA. Present in this sample are 190,000 or so clones, roughly four fifths of which were seen just once. The ten most abundant clones make up over 1.5% of the sample.

The cohort was made up of approximately 670 healthy bone marrow donors. All cohort members were sampled while nominally healthy, although unrecorded immune exposures were likely present. The donor was CMV seronegative and was included in the group of 352 seronegative cohort members. Every donor gave a peripheral blood sample, and the peripheral blood mononuclear cells from that sample were used for TCR beta sequencing. The Qiagen DNeasy Blood Extraction Kit was used to extract genomic DNA from the blood cell samples. Paper-wide results and their limitations: A later genetic analysis associated a missense DCLRE1C variant with V-gene and J-gene trimming of TCR beta chains, and an independent cohort replicated the association. The presence/absence analyses assumed that sequencing depth was roughly uniform across donors, and that assumption may not be true. Some IMGT-functional V segments, including TRBV6-2 and TRBV6-3, could not be distinguished by the 87-base-pair reads and were therefore excluded. CMV serostatus was the only immune exposure information available for the cohort. In a later analysis, around 17,000 TCR beta sequences were associated with specific HLA alleles at a false discovery rate of 0.05. Linkage disequilibrium might explain the correlated functional status among segregating V segments, but an unknown experimental factor could not be excluded. A cluster of highly shared sequence variants was judged likely to represent a technical artifact of the sequencing pipeline. According to a later analysis, TCR association rates differed among HLA loci, with DRB1 alleles showing the most associated TCRs and HLA-C alleles showing the fewest. The classifier was reported to diagnose cytomegalovirus status with high specificity and sensitivity in both the original cohort and the validation cohort. Compared with equally common non-associated chains, HLA-associated TCR beta chains in a later analysis were more clonally expanded and had lower generation probabilities. According to a later genetic analysis, donors in an Asian-associated ancestry cluster had fewer N-insertions in productive TCRs than the approximately 610-donor mean. While some public TCRs were present in many individuals, most TCR sequences turned up only very rarely across donors. A total of 150 or so TCR beta chains were listed by the study as associated with cytomegalovirus. Three of the identified cytomegalovirus-associated TCR beta chains were confirmed in vitro to be specific for cytomegalovirus antigens. When HLA alleles, especially DR and DQ, strongly co-occurred, attributing TCR associations to individual alleles was difficult. Only TCR beta chains were sequenced in this cohort, and the absence of alpha or paired-chain data limited detectable features. Because counts were too low, some 17 rarely observed V segments, including chromosome 9 orphons, were excluded from the earlier analysis of some 540 of the donors. A further reported finding was that TCR beta sequences accurately predicted the HLA-A and HLA-B alleles for most subjects in the first cohort. It was suggested by the authors that the approach could potentially be generalized to other disease states and immunological phenotypes. Because some donors lacked HLA typing at each locus, the association tests relied only on the typed subset. In an earlier analysis of fewer than 750 of the donors, most TCR beta V segments were observed in productive rearrangements about 87% or about 30% of the time, broadly matching IMGT annotations. In a later analysis, several top co-occurrence clusters were reported to appear linked to parvovirus B19, influenza, CMV and Epstein-Barr virus. According to a later analysis, most CMV-associated TCR beta chains appeared to be HLA-restricted, and the HLA associations seemed to be driven largely by CMV exposure.

V is trimmed back by 3 bases and J by 6 bases, and the junction contains 5 bases that no gene match accounts for. The CDR3 sequence holds 15 residues, the cysteine and phenylalanine included. Solely the CDR3 DNA is kept, with 45 bases framed from the first base. The germline V gene encodes CDR1 SGDLS and CDR2 YYNGEE. Sequencing was done on a sample of PBMCs. Here the chain combines TRBV9 and TRBJ2-1; 11 central bases correspond to TRBD2. This receptor was taken from a man aged 50-60 years in good health and CMV-seronegative. CDR3 reads: CASSEKTSGTNEQFF. In nucleotides, the sequence is TGTGCCAGCAGCGAGAAGACTAGCGGGACCAATGAGCAGTTCTTC. The CDR3 plus the reference TRBV9 and TRBJ2-1 genes for the other parts give the full variable domain: DSGVTQTPKHLITATGQRVTLRCSPRSGDLSVYWYQQSLDQGLQFLIQYYNGEERAKGNILERFSAQQFPDLHSELNLSSLELGDSALYFCASSEKTSGTNEQFFGPGTRLTVL.